This TCR beta chain appears in the sequencing data of a study of CD8 T cells in ankylosing spondylitis. Notes on the study in general: A motif of fewer than ten highly homologous TCR beta variants was seen as apparently characteristic of ankylosing spondylitis blood. In peripheral blood, disease-linked CD8+ clones occurred at relatively low frequencies. Disease-associated clones were reportedly significantly overrepresented in matched ankylosing spondylitis synovial fluid. Previously reported in reactive arthritis synovial fluid and blood were some of the motif variants.

It was by quantitative 5'-RACE with molecular barcodes that TCR beta libraries were made. In TCRdb, the 5' RACE reads were re-called with MiXCR into one record per CDR3 protein. The sample lists about 750,000 distinct CDR3 sequences; about 20% were seen once. For this clonotype: Its antigen is not known.

The V gene lost 5 bases and the J gene lost 4 bases, with 15 bases spanning the gap. The CDR3 consists of 15 residues. Germline assignment: CDR1 SEHNR and CDR2 FQNEAQ (reference sequence). The origin of this receptor is a male donor with ankylosing spondylitis. The source material was blood, either unsorted or a sorted T cell fraction (not recorded which). The J gene is TRBJ2-1, the V gene TRBV7-9; D not certain. The CDR3 DNA reads as TGTGCCAGCAGCCATTTCCCCAACTCGTACAATGAGCAGTTCTTC. This translates into CASSHFPNSYNEQFF.